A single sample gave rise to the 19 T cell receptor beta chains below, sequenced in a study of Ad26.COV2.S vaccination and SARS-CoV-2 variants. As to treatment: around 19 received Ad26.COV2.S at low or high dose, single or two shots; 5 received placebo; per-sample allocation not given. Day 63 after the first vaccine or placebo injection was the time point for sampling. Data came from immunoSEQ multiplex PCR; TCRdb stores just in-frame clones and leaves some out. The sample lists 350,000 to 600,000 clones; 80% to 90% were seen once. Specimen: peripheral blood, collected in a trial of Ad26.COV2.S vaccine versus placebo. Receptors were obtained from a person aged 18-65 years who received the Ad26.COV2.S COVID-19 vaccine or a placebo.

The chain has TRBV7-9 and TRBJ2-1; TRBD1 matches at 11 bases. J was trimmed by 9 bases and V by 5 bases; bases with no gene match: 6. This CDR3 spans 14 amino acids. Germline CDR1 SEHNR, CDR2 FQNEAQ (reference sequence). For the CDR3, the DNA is TGTGCCAGCAGCACCCGGACAGGGGGCGGTGAGCAGTTCTTC. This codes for CASSTRTGGGEQFF. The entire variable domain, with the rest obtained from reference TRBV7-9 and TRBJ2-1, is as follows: DTGVSQNPRHKITKRGQNVTFRCDPISEHNRLYWYRQTLGQGPEFLTYFQNEAQLEKSRLLSDRFSAERPKGSFSTLEIQRTEQGDSAMYLCASSTRTGGGEQFFGPGTRLTVL.

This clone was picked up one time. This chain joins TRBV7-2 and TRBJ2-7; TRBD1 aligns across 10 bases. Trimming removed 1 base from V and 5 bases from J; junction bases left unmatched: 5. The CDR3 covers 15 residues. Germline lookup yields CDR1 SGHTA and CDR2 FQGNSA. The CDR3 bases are TGTGCCAGCAGCTTAGGGGGACAGGGGATCAACGAGCAGTACTTC. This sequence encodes CASSLGGQGINEQYF.

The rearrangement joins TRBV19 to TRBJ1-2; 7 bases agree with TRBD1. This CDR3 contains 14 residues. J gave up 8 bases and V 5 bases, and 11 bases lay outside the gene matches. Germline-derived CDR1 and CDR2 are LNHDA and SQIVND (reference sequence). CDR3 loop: CASSPLTGIRGYTF. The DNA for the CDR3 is TGTGCCAGTAGTCCCCTGACAGGGATAAGAGGCTACACCTTC.

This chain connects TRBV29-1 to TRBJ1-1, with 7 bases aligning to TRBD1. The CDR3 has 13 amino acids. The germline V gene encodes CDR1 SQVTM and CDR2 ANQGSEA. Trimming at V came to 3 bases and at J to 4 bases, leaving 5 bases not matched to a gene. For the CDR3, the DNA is TGCAGCGTTGACGTGACAGGGATCACTGAAGCTTTCTTT. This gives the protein CSVDVTGITEAFF.

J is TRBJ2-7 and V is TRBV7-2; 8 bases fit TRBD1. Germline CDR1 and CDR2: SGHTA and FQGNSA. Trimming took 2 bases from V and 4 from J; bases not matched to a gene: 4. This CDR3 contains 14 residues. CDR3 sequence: CASSLQGALYEQYF. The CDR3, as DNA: TGTGCCAGCAGCTTACAGGGGGCGCTTTACGAGCAGTACTTC.

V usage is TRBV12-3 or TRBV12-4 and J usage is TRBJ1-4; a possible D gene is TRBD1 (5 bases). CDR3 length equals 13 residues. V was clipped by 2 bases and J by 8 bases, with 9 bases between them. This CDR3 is CASSLQGGEKLFF. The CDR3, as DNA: TGTGCCAGCAGTTTACAGGGTGGGGAAAAACTGTTTTTT.

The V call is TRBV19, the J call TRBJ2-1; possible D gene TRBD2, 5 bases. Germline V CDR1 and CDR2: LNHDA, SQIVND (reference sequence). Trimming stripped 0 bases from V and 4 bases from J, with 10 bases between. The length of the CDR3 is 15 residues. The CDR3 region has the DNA TGTGCCAGTAGTATAGACCTCCGGGGTTACAATGAGCAGTTCTTC. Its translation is CASSIDLRGYNEQFF.

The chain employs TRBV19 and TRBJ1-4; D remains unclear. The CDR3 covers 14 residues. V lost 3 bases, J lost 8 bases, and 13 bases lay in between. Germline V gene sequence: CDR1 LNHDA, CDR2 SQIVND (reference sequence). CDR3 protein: CASSMVGIAEKLFF. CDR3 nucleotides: TGTGCCAGTAGTATGGTGGGCATTGCAGAAAAACTGTTTTTT.

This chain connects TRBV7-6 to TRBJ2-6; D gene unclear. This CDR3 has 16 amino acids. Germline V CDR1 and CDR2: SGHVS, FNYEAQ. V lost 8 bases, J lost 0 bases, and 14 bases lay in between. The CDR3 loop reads CASSLTASSGANVLTF. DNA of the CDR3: TGTGCCAGCTCCCTGACTGCTAGCTCTGGGGCCAACGTCCTGACTTTC.

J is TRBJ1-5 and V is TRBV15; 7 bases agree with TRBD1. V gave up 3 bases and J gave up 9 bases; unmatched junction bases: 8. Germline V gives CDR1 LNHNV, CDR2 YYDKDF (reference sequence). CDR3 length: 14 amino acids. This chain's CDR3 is CATSSGGGVRPQHF. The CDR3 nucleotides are TGTGCCACCAGCAGTGGAGGGGGCGTACGGCCCCAGCATTTT.

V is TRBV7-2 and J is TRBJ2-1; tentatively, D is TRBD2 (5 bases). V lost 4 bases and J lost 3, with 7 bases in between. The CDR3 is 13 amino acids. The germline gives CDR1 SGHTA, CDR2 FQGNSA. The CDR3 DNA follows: TGTGCCAGCAGCTCCCGGGACTACAATGAGCAGTTCTTC. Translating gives CASSSRDYNEQFF.

Here the CDR3 reads CASSLVRDLEAFF. The CDR3 DNA is TGTGCCAGCAGCTTAGTGCGGGACCTTGAAGCTTTCTTT. The V gene is TRBV7-9, the J gene TRBJ1-1, with D possibly matching TRBD1 (5 bases). The length of the CDR3 is 13 residues. V lost 1 base to trimming and J lost 7 bases, with 10 bases between them. Per germline, CDR1 SEHNR and CDR2 FQNEAQ (reference sequence).

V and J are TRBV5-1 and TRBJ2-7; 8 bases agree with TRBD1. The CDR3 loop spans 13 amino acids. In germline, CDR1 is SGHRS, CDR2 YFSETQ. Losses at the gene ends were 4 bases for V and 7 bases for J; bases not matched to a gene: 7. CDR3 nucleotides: TGCGCCAGCAGCGGTACAGGGGGGAATGAGCAGTACTTC. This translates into CASSGTGGNEQYF.

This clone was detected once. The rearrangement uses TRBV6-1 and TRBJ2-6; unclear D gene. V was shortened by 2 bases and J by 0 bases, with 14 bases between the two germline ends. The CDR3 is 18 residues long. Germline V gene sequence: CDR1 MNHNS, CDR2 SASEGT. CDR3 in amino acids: CASSEYSRTFSGANVLTF. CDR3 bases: TGTGCCAGCAGTGAATACTCGCGGACCTTCTCTGGGGCCAACGTCCTGACTTTC.

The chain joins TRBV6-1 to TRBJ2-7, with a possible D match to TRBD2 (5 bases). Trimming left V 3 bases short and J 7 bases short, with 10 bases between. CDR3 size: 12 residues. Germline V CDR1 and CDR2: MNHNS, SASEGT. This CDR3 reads CASSDPTGEQYF. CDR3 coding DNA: TGTGCCAGCAGTGACCCTACGGGGGAGCAGTACTTC.

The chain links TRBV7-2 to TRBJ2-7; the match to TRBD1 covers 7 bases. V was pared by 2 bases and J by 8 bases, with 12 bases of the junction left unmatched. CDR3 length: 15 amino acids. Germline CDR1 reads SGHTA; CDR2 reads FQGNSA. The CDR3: CASSLWSDRETKQYF. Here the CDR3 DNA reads TGTGCCAGCAGCTTATGGAGTGACAGGGAGACTAAGCAGTACTTC.

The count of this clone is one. CDR3 residues: CASSIAASTGELFF. The CDR3 nucleotides are TGTGCCAGTAGTATTGCCGCCAGCACCGGGGAGCTGTTTTTT. The chain links TRBV19 to TRBJ2-2; D is undetermined. The CDR3 consists of 14 residues. V was shortened by 3 bases and J by 4 bases, with 9 bases between the two germline ends. The germline gives CDR1 LNHDA, CDR2 SQIVND (reference sequence).

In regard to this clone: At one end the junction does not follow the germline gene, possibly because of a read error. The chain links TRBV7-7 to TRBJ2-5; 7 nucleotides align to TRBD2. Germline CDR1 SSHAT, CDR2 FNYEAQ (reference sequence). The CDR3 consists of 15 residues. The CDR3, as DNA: TGTGCTAGCACCGCCCGCACGGGGGGTGGGGAGACCCAGTACTTC. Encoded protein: CASTARTGGGETQYF.

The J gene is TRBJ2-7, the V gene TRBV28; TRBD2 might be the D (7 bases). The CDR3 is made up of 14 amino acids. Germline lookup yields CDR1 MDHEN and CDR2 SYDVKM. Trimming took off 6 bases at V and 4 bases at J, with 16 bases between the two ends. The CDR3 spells CASRVPGGYYEQYF. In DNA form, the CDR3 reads TGTGCCAGCAGGGTCCCGGGGGGCTATTACGAGCAGTACTTC.